What follows is one TCR beta chain and its context. As yet, its antigen is unknown. This sample was taken from a study of blood T cells in healthy people across ages. Overall study context: About one barcoded beta molecule per two T cells was the capture yield of template switching. Study observations and caveats: TCR beta diversity tracked closely with naive T cell percentage.

Using a J-beta primer mix together with a sample-barcoded 5' primer, a second PCR was run for about 6 to 12 cycles. The yield of each sample was at least 3 million CDR3-containing paired-end reads. A single record per CDR3 protein comes from TCRdb applying MiXCR to the 5' RACE reads. The sample lists about a million distinct CDR3 sequences, more than 30% seen once, with about 12% in the top ten. Researchers collected 9.5 to 10 milliliters of peripheral blood from every single donor. This clonotype was obtained from a man aged 18 to 35 in good health. Sequences were obtained from blood.

As DNA, the CDR3 is TGCAGTGCCAGTTTGAGGGCCAGCTCTGGAAACACCATATATTTT. Translation: CSASLRASSGNTIYF. The chain has TRBV20-1 and TRBJ1-3; D is undetermined. Germline V gene lookup returns CDR1 DFQATT and CDR2 SNEGSKA (reference sequence). This CDR3 comprises 15 residues. Trimming left V 6 bases short and J 0 bases short, with 15 bases between.